The rows below give T cell receptor beta chains drawn from one sample of a study of T-cell reconstitution after alpha-beta-depleted transplantation in children. TCRdb recomputed calls from the PCR reads with MiXCR, one row per CDR3 protein. Of 600,000 to 800,000 distinct CDR3 sequences listed, about an eighth are singletons. Sequences were derived from PBMCs, sampled before TCRalphabeta/CD19-depleted stem cell transplant. The source of these receptors is a girl aged 2 to 10 with congenital amegakaryocytic thrombocytopenia, due to receive a stem cell transplant. Each CDR3 is given with its conserved first and last residue. D genes are given only for firm matches. Clone size appears in some rows only: once, few, many, or a class for an expanded clone.

V: TRBV7-9
D: NA
size: few
J: TRBJ2-7
CDR3: CASSLQGMYEQYF
DNA: TGTGCCAGCAGCTTACAGGGAATGTACGAGCAGTACTTC

V: TRBV7-3
D: TRBD2
size: many
J: TRBJ2-1
CDR3: CASSFGGLAGGGEQFF
DNA: TGTGCCAGCAGCTTTGGGGGACTAGCGGGAGGAGGTGAGCAGTTCTTC

V: TRBV5-4
D: NA
size: once
J: TRBJ1-2
CDR3: CASSLVQRTDYGYPF
DNA: TGTGCCAGCAGCTTGGTGCAAAGGACAGACTATGGCTACCCCTTC

V: TRBV27
D: TRBD1
size: NA
J: TRBJ1-2
CDR3: CASSFRGPHPYTF
DNA: TGTGCCAGCAGTTTCAGGGGGCCACATCCCTACACCTTC

V: TRBV15
D: NA
size: many
J: TRBJ2-1
CDR3: CATRPLAGEQFF
DNA: TGTGCCACAAGACCTTTAGCTGGTGAGCAGTTCTTC

V: TRBV28
D: NA
size: many
J: TRBJ2-7
CDR3: CASFSPGYSYEQYF
DNA: TGTGCCAGCTTTAGTCCCGGATATTCCTACGAGCAGTACTTC

V: TRBV12-3/TRBV12-4
D: NA
size: many
J: TRBJ2-7
CDR3: CASSFSWVVDEQYF
DNA: TGTGCCAGCAGTTTCTCCTGGGTGGTGGACGAGCAGTACTTC

V: TRBV5-6
D: NA
size: few
J: TRBJ2-3
CDR3: CASSRYGSLTDTQYF
DNA: TGTGCCAGCAGCCGTTATGGGAGCCTCACAGATACGCAGTATTTT

V: TRBV5-4
D: NA
size: many
J: TRBJ2-3
CDR3: CASSQQGDTQYF
DNA: TGTGCCAGCAGCCAACAAGGAGATACGCAGTATTTT

V: TRBV20-1
D: TRBD2
size: many
J: TRBJ2-5
CDR3: CSARVGLAGVRETQYF
DNA: TGCAGTGCTAGAGTAGGACTAGCGGGAGTTCGAGAGACCCAGTACTTC

V: TRBV20-1
D: NA
size: few
J: TRBJ2-5
CDR3: CSARDYGGGETQYF
DNA: TGCAGTGCTAGAGATTACGGGGGAGGAGAGACCCAGTACTTC

V: TRBV5-1
D: NA
size: few
J: TRBJ2-7
CDR3: CASSFQPGPKTYEQYF
DNA: TGCGCCAGCAGCTTTCAACCGGGCCCGAAGACTTACGAGCAGTACTTC

V: TRBV4-2
D: TRBD1
size: many
J: TRBJ1-2
CDR3: CASSQGQGRDYGYTF
DNA: TGTGCCAGCAGCCAAGGACAGGGGAGGGACTATGGCTACACCTTC

V: TRBV20-1
D: TRBD2
size: many
J: TRBJ2-7
CDR3: CSARLAGETYEQYF
DNA: TGCAGTGCGAGACTAGCGGGGGAGACCTACGAGCAGTACTTC

V: TRBV5-1
D: NA
size: few
J: TRBJ2-1
CDR3: CASSWTPGIDNEQFF
DNA: TGCGCCAGCAGTTGGACCCCGGGAATAGACAATGAGCAGTTCTTC

V: TRBV12-3/TRBV12-4
D: TRBD1
size: NA
J: TRBJ2-3
CDR3: CASSGQGTPTQYF
DNA: TGTGCCAGCAGCGGACAGGGGACTCCGACGCAGTATTTT

V: TRBV12-3/TRBV12-4
D: TRBD1
size: many
J: TRBJ1-4
CDR3: CASSQGAGEKLFF
DNA: TGTGCCAGCAGCCAGGGGGCAGGCGAAAAACTGTTTTTT

V: TRBV27
D: NA
size: NA
J: TRBJ2-5
CDR3: CASSSDYLQETQYF
DNA: TGTGCCAGCAGCTCGGACTACCTCCAAGAGACCCAGTACTTC

V: TRBV20-1
D: TRBD2
size: many
J: TRBJ2-1
CDR3: CSARARTSHEQFF
DNA: TGCAGTGCTAGAGCCAGGACTAGCCATGAGCAGTTCTTC

V: TRBV18
D: NA
size: once
J: TRBJ2-7
CDR3: CASSPLRQNIYEQYF
DNA: TGTGCCAGCTCACCACTCAGACAGAACATATACGAGCAGTACTTC

V: TRBV24-1
D: TRBD2
size: many
J: TRBJ2-5
CDR3: CATSDSGLAGVHGETQYF
DNA: TGTGCCACCAGTGATTCCGGACTAGCGGGAGTTCATGGAGAGACCCAGTACTTC

V: TRBV29-1
D: TRBD1
size: NA
J: TRBJ1-3
CDR3: CSVETGATSGNTIYF
DNA: TGCAGCGTTGAGACAGGGGCAACCTCTGGAAACACCATATATTTT

V: TRBV20-1
D: TRBD2
size: few
J: TRBJ2-5
CDR3: CSARPSTSGAEQETQYF
DNA: TGCAGTGCTAGACCCTCGACTAGCGGGGCCGAGCAAGAGACCCAGTACTTC

V: TRBV25-1
D: NA
size: many
J: TRBJ2-1
CDR3: CASSDYTDSYNEQFF
DNA: TGTGCCAGCAGTGACTATACCGACAGCTACAATGAGCAGTTCTTC

V: TRBV4-1
D: NA
size: few
J: TRBJ1-1
CDR3: CASSYLGQSNTEAFF
DNA: TGCGCCAGCAGCTACCTCGGACAATCGAACACTGAAGCTTTCTTT

V: TRBV10-3
D: TRBD2
size: many
J: TRBJ2-7
CDR3: CAISAGTSSDEQYF
DNA: TGTGCCATCAGTGCCGGGACTAGCAGCGACGAGCAGTACTTC

V: TRBV15
D: TRBD2
size: NA
J: TRBJ2-5
CDR3: CATSRVDSGRARGTQYF
DNA: TGTGCCACCAGCAGGGTCGATAGCGGGAGGGCCCGCGGGACCCAGTACTTC

V: TRBV5-6
D: TRBD2
size: NA
J: TRBJ2-3
CDR3: CASSRPGLAGDTQYF
DNA: TGTGCCAGCAGTCGGCCGGGACTAGCGGGAGATACGCAGTATTTT

V: TRBV5-1
D: TRBD2
size: few
J: TRBJ2-2
CDR3: CASSRGDFPYGELFF
DNA: TGCGCCAGCAGCCGGGGGGACTTCCCGTATGGGGAGCTGTTTTTT

V: TRBV29-1
D: NA
size: many
J: TRBJ1-4
CDR3: CSVGHPDEKLFF
DNA: TGCAGCGTAGGACACCCAGATGAAAAACTGTTTTTT

V: TRBV2
D: NA
size: many
J: TRBJ2-1
CDR3: CASRTTTRQFF
DNA: TGTGCCAGCAGGACGACGACGCGGCAGTTCTTC

V: TRBV19
D: NA
size: NA
J: TRBJ2-1
CDR3: CASSPSRGRGVNSYNEQFF
DNA: TGTGCCAGTAGTCCTAGTAGAGGAAGGGGGGTAAATTCCTACAATGAGCAGTTCTTC

V: TRBV10-3
D: NA
size: NA
J: TRBJ2-5
CDR3: CAISHSRTAQEAQETQYF
DNA: TGTGCCATCAGCCACTCCCGGACAGCCCAAGAGGCCCAAGAGACCCAGTACTTC

V: TRBV20-1
D: TRBD2
size: many
J: TRBJ2-3
CDR3: CSSGAGGADTQYF
DNA: TGCAGTTCTGGTGCGGGAGGGGCAGATACGCAGTATTTT

V: TRBV20-1
D: TRBD1
size: few
J: TRBJ1-4
CDR3: CSAPGQGKEKLFF
DNA: TGCAGTGCACCCGGACAGGGGAAGGAAAAACTGTTTTTT

V: TRBV9
D: TRBD1
size: NA
J: TRBJ2-7
CDR3: CASSVGQGIGYEQYF
DNA: TGTGCCAGCAGCGTAGGACAGGGGATAGGATACGAGCAGTACTTC

V: TRBV7-6
D: NA
size: NA
J: TRBJ1-2
CDR3: CASSTVAGYSEYGYTF
DNA: TGTGCCAGCAGCACCGTCGCAGGATATAGCGAGTATGGCTACACCTTC

V: TRBV12-3/TRBV12-4
D: NA
size: NA
J: TRBJ2-2
CDR3: CASSLRRSTGELFF
DNA: TGTGCCAGCAGTTTACGGCGGAGCACCGGGGAGCTGTTTTTT

V: TRBV5-1
D: NA
size: NA
J: TRBJ2-5
CDR3: CASSGGRIQETQYF
DNA: TGCGCCAGCAGCGGGGGACGGATTCAAGAGACCCAGTACTTC

V: TRBV25-1
D: TRBD1
size: few
J: TRBJ1-3
CDR3: CASSEWDRASGNTIYF
DNA: TGTGCCAGCAGTGAATGGGACAGGGCCTCTGGAAACACCATATATTTT

V: TRBV7-6
D: NA
size: NA
J: TRBJ2-3
CDR3: CASSSRAGITDTQYF
DNA: TGTGCCAGCAGCTCCCGCGCGGGTATCACAGATACGCAGTATTTT

V: TRBV12-3/TRBV12-4
D: TRBD2
size: NA
J: TRBJ2-7
CDR3: CASSLRSGRDYEQYF
DNA: TGTGCCAGCAGTCTTCGAAGCGGGAGAGACTACGAGCAGTACTTC

V: TRBV5-5
D: TRBD1
size: many
J: TRBJ1-2
CDR3: CASSRDRLKYYTF
DNA: TGTGCCAGCAGCAGGGACAGGCTAAAGTACTACACCTTC

V: TRBV4-1
D: NA
size: NA
J: TRBJ2-5
CDR3: CASSRLSVELSETQYF
DNA: TGCGCCAGCAGCCGGCTTTCGGTGGAGTTGTCGGAGACCCAGTACTTC

V: TRBV7-8
D: NA
size: many
J: TRBJ2-5
CDR3: CASSFGLVGPLANF
DNA: TGTGCCAGCAGCTTTGGCCTAGTCGGACCCCTCGCGAACTTC

V: TRBV7-6
D: NA
size: NA
J: TRBJ2-5
CDR3: CASSDLGETQYF
DNA: TGTGCCAGCTCCGACTTAGGGGAGACCCAGTACTTC

V: TRBV20-1
D: NA
size: many
J: TRBJ2-2
CDR3: CSARVGGTGELFF
DNA: TGCAGTGCTAGAGTCGGCGGCACCGGGGAGCTGTTTTTT

V: TRBV7-9
D: NA
size: many
J: TRBJ2-7
CDR3: CASSGTRTIYEQYF
DNA: TGTGCCAGCAGCGGTACCCGGACAATCTACGAGCAGTACTTC

V: TRBV7-2
D: NA
size: many
J: TRBJ2-1
CDR3: CASSLSFGTPSYNEQFF
DNA: TGTGCCAGCAGCTTAAGTTTTGGGACCCCCTCCTACAATGAGCAGTTCTTC

V: TRBV11-2
D: NA
size: NA
J: TRBJ2-3
CDR3: CASSFPPPGVLTRTDTQYF
DNA: TGTGCCAGCAGCTTTCCCCCCCCGGGAGTCCTTACCCGCACAGATACGCAGTATTTT

V: TRBV20-1
D: TRBD1
size: many
J: TRBJ2-7
CDR3: CSATGQASYEQYF
DNA: TGCAGTGCTACAGGACAGGCCTCCTACGAGCAGTACTTC

V: TRBV4-1
D: TRBD1
size: NA
J: TRBJ2-7
CDR3: CASSQEVGTGNPYEQYF
DNA: TGCGCCAGCAGCCAAGAGGTGGGGACAGGGAACCCCTACGAGCAGTACTTC

V: TRBV13
D: NA
size: many
J: TRBJ2-7
CDR3: CASSSDRVSYEQYF
DNA: TGTGCCAGCAGCTCAGACCGGGTCTCCTACGAGCAGTACTTC

V: TRBV14
D: TRBD2
size: NA
J: TRBJ2-3
CDR3: CASSLGLAGRDTQYF
DNA: TGTGCCAGCAGCCTCGGACTAGCGGGAAGGGATACGCAGTATTTT

V: TRBV28
D: TRBD1
size: few
J: TRBJ2-5
CDR3: CASSLTLPSRGMETQYF
DNA: TGTGCCAGCAGTTTAACGTTACCTAGCAGGGGGATGGAGACCCAGTACTTC

V: TRBV11-2
D: TRBD1
size: NA
J: TRBJ2-7
CDR3: CASSSRDRGRGYEQYF
DNA: TGTGCCAGCAGCTCCAGGGACAGGGGGCGGGGGTACGAGCAGTACTTC

V: TRBV20-1
D: NA
size: few
J: TRBJ2-1
CDR3: CSARDPDDEQFF
DNA: TGCAGTGCTAGAGATCCCGATGATGAGCAGTTCTTC